This entry lists 21 T cell receptor beta chains sequenced from one sample in a study of OX40 agonist ivuxolimab in advanced cancers. Using immunoSEQ multiplex PCR, the repertoire was profiled, and TCRdb retains in-frame clones only, with some absent. Among about 33,000 clones listed, around 80% were seen once. The starting material was CD4+ or CD8+ T cells sorted from blood, obtained in a trial of the OX40 agonist ivuxolimab. The receptors stem from an adult with an advanced solid tumor such as melanoma, head and neck, liver or kidney cancer.

J is TRBJ2-1 and V is TRBV9; 10 nucleotides align to TRBD2. V shed 3 bases and J 4 bases; nucleotides not matched to a gene: 4. Germline-derived CDR1 and CDR2 are SGDLS and YYNGEE. This CDR3 comprises 15 residues. The CDR3 DNA reads TGTGCCAGCAGCGCTAGAGCGGGAGGGTACAATGAGCAGTTCTTC. Translation gives CASSARAGGYNEQFF.

This clone rates as medium-sized. The chain carries TRBV27 and TRBJ1-4, with D possibly TRBD1 on 5 matching bases. The CDR3 covers 15 residues. The V end was cut by 2 bases, the J end by 3 bases, with 10 bases between. Germline V gene sequence: CDR1 MNHEY, CDR2 SMNVEV (reference sequence). The chain's CDR3 is CASSLGGVSNEKLFF. The CDR3 DNA reads TGTGCCAGCAGTTTAGGGGGTGTCTCTAATGAAAAACTGTTTTTT.

The J gene is TRBJ2-5, the V gene TRBV6-1; D not certain. The DNA end is more similar to TRBJ2-7, so the J call may be wrong. CDR1 and CDR2 from the germline V gene are MNHNS and SASEGT. CDR3 length: 13 residues. The CDR3 region is CASRLRESYEQYF. CDR3 coding DNA: TGTGCCAGCAGGCTAAGAGAGTCCTACGAGCAGTACTTC.

The V gene is TRBV10-2, the J gene TRBJ2-2; 13 nucleotides align to TRBD2. The CDR3 sequence is 15 residues long. J gave up 5 bases and V 10 bases, and 7 bases lay outside the gene matches. Germline CDR1 is WSHSY and CDR2 is SAAADI. The CDR3 DNA is TGCGCCACCCGGACTAGCGGGGGAGGGACCGGGGAGCTGTTTTTT. It specifies CATRTSGGGTGELFF.

The gene calls are TRBV5-1 and TRBJ2-1, with D possibly being TRBD1 (6 bases). CDR1 SGHRS and CDR2 YFSETQ come from the germline V gene. The CDR3 is 14 residues long. The V gene lost 4 bases and the J gene lost 6 bases, with 14 bases spanning the gap. The CDR3 nucleotides are TGCGCCAGCAGCATCGGACAGAGGGGCAATGAGCAGTTCTTC. Protein sequence: CASSIGQRGNEQFF.

This chain links TRBV5-1 with TRBJ2-3, with D hard to call. The CDR3 spans 14 residues. Germline V gives CDR1 SGHRS, CDR2 YFSETQ. V lost 0 bases to trimming and J lost 0 bases, with 5 bases between them. The CDR3, as DNA: TGCGCCAGCAGCTTGGACAGTAGCACAGATACGCAGTATTTT. It yields the protein CASSLDSSTDTQYF. Combining the CDR3 with reference TRBV5-1 and TRBJ2-3 gives the whole variable domain KAGVTQTPRYLIKTRGQQVTLSCSPISGHRSVSWYQQTPGQGLQFLFEYFSETQRNKGNFPGRFSGRQFSNSRSEMNVSTLELGDSALYLCASSLDSSTDTQYFGPGTRLTVL.

The table lists this clone with a count of one. The genes are TRBV28 and TRBJ1-1; D is possibly TRBD1 (5 bases). The germline V gene encodes CDR1 MDHEN and CDR2 SYDVKM. This CDR3 comprises 14 residues. V lost 3 bases to trimming and J lost 8 bases, with 16 bases between them. The CDR3 DNA reads TGTGCCAGCAGTTTTAGAGGGGCGCAGGGCGAAGCTTTCTTT. Translating gives CASSFRGAQGEAFF.

The chain links TRBV2 to TRBJ1-5; 7 bases are a match to TRBD1. The CDR3 spans 14 residues. Per the germline V gene, CDR1 is SNHLY and CDR2 is FYNNEI. V lost 4 bases and J lost 4; bases outside the gene matches: 4. CDR3 coding DNA: TGTGCCAGCAGTGTGGGACAGACTAATCAGCCCCAGCATTTT. This codes for CASSVGQTNQPQHF.

The chain carries TRBV18 and TRBJ2-1, with 10 bases aligning to TRBD1. CDR1 is KGHSH and CDR2 is LQKENI in the germline V gene. The trim removed 1 base at V and 8 bases at J, leaving 14 bases unmatched. The CDR3 sequence is 18 residues long. In DNA, the CDR3 is TGTGCCAGCTCACCACGCGGACAGGGGGGAAACGGGGGAGATGAGCAGTTCTTC. Translated, it gives CASSPRGQGGNGGDEQFF.

This chain connects TRBV28 to TRBJ1-2; 7 nucleotides match TRBD1. Per germline, CDR1 MDHEN and CDR2 SYDVKM. The junction had 13 bases not matched to a gene; V was cut back by 3 bases and J by 3 bases. This CDR3 is built from 17 residues. CDR3 DNA: TGTGCCAGCAGTTTGGCGAGGAGGGGCAGGGGGGACTATGGCTACACCTTC. Translated: CASSLARRGRGDYGYTF.

The rearrangement joins TRBV19 to TRBJ1-1, with D perhaps TRBD1 (5 bases). The CDR3 runs 15 residues. In germline, CDR1 is LNHDA, CDR2 SQIVND (reference sequence). V gave up 2 bases and J gave up 2 bases, with 12 bases separating them. Here the CDR3 reads CASSISQGINTEAFF. The CDR3 nucleotides are TGTGCCAGTAGTATATCGCAGGGCATAAACACTGAAGCTTTCTTT.

The chain is built from TRBV7-2 and TRBJ2-7; 8 bases map to TRBD2. CDR3 length: 15 amino acids. Germline loops: CDR1 SGHTA, CDR2 FQGNSA. The junction had 10 bases not matched to a gene; V was cut back by 5 bases and J by 4 bases. The CDR3 region has the DNA TGTGCCAGCAGCCGGGGCGGGAGGTTCGGATACGAGCAGTACTTC. Residues: CASSRGGRFGYEQYF.

This sequence joins TRBV5-8 and TRBJ1-5; D is ambiguous. The germline V gene encodes CDR1 SGHTS and CDR2 YDEGEE. The CDR3 runs to 14 residues. Trimming took off 4 bases at V and 7 bases at J, with 15 bases between the two ends. CDR3 sequence reads: CASSLDYPDQPQHF. CDR3 in DNA: TGTGCCAGCAGCCTGGACTATCCGGACCAGCCCCAGCATTTT.

The gene calls are TRBV29-1 and TRBJ1-1; D possibly corresponds to TRBD1 (5 bases). The CDR3 is made up of 13 amino acids. Trimming shortened V by 6 bases and J by 5 bases, and 16 bases separated the two germline ends. Germline V CDR1 and CDR2: SQVTM, ANQGSEA. CDR3 sequence: CSVGEAVKTEAFF. As DNA, the CDR3 is TGCAGCGTGGGGGAGGCAGTAAAGACTGAAGCTTTCTTT.

The chain combines TRBV30 with TRBJ1-1; the D is unclear. Trimming took off 2 bases at V and 1 base at J, with 11 bases between the two ends. Germline lookup yields CDR1 GTSNPN and CDR2 SVGIG (reference sequence). The CDR3 spans 14 residues. CDR3 DNA: TGTGCCTGGAGTCTAGGGCCTACGAACACTGAAGCTTTCTTT. Its translation is CAWSLGPTNTEAFF.

This chain's CDR3 is CASSLGIAGGPNEQFF. The CDR3 DNA follows: TGTGCCAGCAGCTTAGGAATAGCGGGAGGGCCAAATGAGCAGTTCTTC. The chain couples TRBV11-3 to TRBJ2-1, with 11 bases identical to TRBD2. The CDR3 contains 16 residues. The ends lost 1 base at V and 7 bases at J; junction bases unmatched: 6. The germline gives CDR1 SGHNT, CDR2 YENEEA.

This sequence joins TRBV20-1 and TRBJ2-5; D remains unclear. This CDR3 comprises 11 residues. Germline-derived CDR1 and CDR2 are DFQATT and SNEGSKA (reference sequence). V lost 8 bases, J lost 6 bases, and 13 bases lay in between. The CDR3 DNA reads TGCAGTCCATCAAACGGACAGACCCAGTACTTC. Encoded protein: CSPSNGQTQYF.

CDR3 residues: CASSIQFSRGHNEQFF. In DNA, the CDR3 is TGTGCCAGTAGTATCCAATTTTCCCGGGGTCACAATGAGCAGTTCTTC. This chain connects TRBV19 to TRBJ2-1; D may be TRBD2 (5 bases). The germline V gene encodes CDR1 LNHDA and CDR2 SQIVND (reference sequence). V was cut by 3 bases and J by 5 bases, with 17 bases left in between. The CDR3 totals 16 residues.

The chain recombines TRBV16 with TRBJ1-4; D ambiguous. The CDR3 contains 12 residues. V lost 3 bases and J lost 8, with 7 bases in between. From germline, CDR1 is KGHSY and CDR2 FQNENV. Here the CDR3 DNA reads TGTGCCAGCAGCCATAGATCCGAAAAACTGTTTTTT. Translating gives CASSHRSEKLFF.

This clone was observed a handful of times. CDR3 DNA sequence: TGTGCCAGCAGTTCGCTGCGGGGGGGCAAAGATACGCAGTATTTT. It translates to CASSSLRGGKDTQYF. The rearrangement uses TRBV27 and TRBJ2-3, with 9 bases identical to TRBD2. J lost 5 bases, V lost 4 bases, and 7 bases had no gene match. The CDR3 spans 15 residues. CDR1 is MNHEY and CDR2 is SMNVEV in the germline V gene (reference sequence).

This rearrangement joins TRBV6-1 to TRBJ1-4; D may be TRBD1 (6 bases). CDR1 MNHNS and CDR2 SASEGT come from the germline V gene. This CDR3 contains 13 residues. V was trimmed by 11 bases and J by 5 bases, leaving 15 bases between them. In nucleotides, the CDR3 is TGTGCCGGTTGTGGGGGCAACAATGAAAAACTGTTTTTT. The encoded protein is CAGCGGNNEKLFF.